These T cell receptor beta chains were read from a single sample in a study of regulatory T cells in long-lasting Graves disease. MiXCR was run by TCRdb on the multiplex PCR reads, yielding one entry per CDR3 protein. The table shows about 430,000 distinct CDR3 sequences, with 20% to 25% occurring only once. The material was peripheral blood mononuclear cells (PBMCs), obtained when the disease was refractory, from a patient treated with antithyroid drugs. The receptors originated from a female donor with Graves disease. CDR3s include the opening cysteine and the closing phenylalanine or tryptophan. The D gene is left open where the match is weak. The listing skips clone size in some rows; elsewhere it reads once, few, many or a size class.

few TRBJ2-5 TRBV15 TRBD2 CATSPGGRGALKETQYF TGTGCCACCAGCCCGGGTGGGCGGGGGGCGTTGAAAGAGACCCAGTACTTC
many TRBJ2-7 TRBV5-1 TRBD1 CASSLGSRGLYEQYF TGCGCCAGCAGCTTGGGAAGTAGGGGGCTTTACGAGCAGTACTTC
once TRBJ1-4 TRBV14 TRBD1 CASSQYRGGGEKLFF TGTGCCAGCAGCCAATACAGGGGAGGCGGTGAAAAACTGTTTTTT
many TRBJ1-1 TRBV6-1 - CASIGQYNTEAFF TGTGCCAGCATTGGACAGTATAACACTGAAGCTTTCTTT
few TRBJ1-5 TRBV19 TRBD1 CASSIGLPTGGGVFTQPQHF TGTGCCAGTAGTATTGGGCTCCCAACAGGGGGCGGTGTATTCACTCAGCCCCAGCATTTT
- TRBJ2-5 TRBV19 - CASSIDGRGETQYF TGTGCCAGTAGTATCGACGGGAGAGGAGAGACCCAGTACTTC
few TRBJ1-6 TRBV27 TRBD1 CASSLTGGSYNSPLHF TGTGCCAGCAGTTTAACAGGGGGGTCCTATAATTCACCCCTCCACTTT
- TRBJ2-2 TRBV19 - CASSKSAGELFF TGTGCCAGTAGTAAGTCGGCCGGGGAGCTGTTTTTT
- TRBJ2-5 TRBV5-1 - CASSLVLARSETQYF TGCGCCAGCAGCCTGGTTCTAGCCAGATCGGAGACCCAGTACTTC
few TRBJ2-7 TRBV29-1 - CSVEDVNNSYEQYF TGCAGCGTTGAAGATGTCAACAACTCCTACGAGCAGTACTTC
many TRBJ2-7 TRBV27 - CATRPRDLSYEQYF TGTGCCACCCGGCCCCGGGATCTCTCCTACGAGCAGTACTTC
- TRBJ2-2 TRBV15 - CAVQRAGELFF TGTGCCGTACAGCGCGCCGGGGAGCTGTTTTTT
many TRBJ2-7 TRBV15 TRBD1 CATSTTPGQRSYEQYF TGTGCCACCAGCACGACCCCGGGACAGAGGTCCTACGAGCAGTACTTC
few TRBJ2-1 TRBV28 TRBD1 CASSLPGQGTDEQFF TGTGCCAGCAGTTTACCCGGACAGGGTACGGATGAGCAGTTCTTC
many TRBJ2-7 TRBV5-1 - CASSLVAYEQYF TGCGCCAGCAGCTTGGTGGCGTACGAGCAGTACTTC
many TRBJ2-7 TRBV12-3/TRBV12-4 TRBD2 CASRPTSGSQYEQYF TGTGCCAGCAGACCGACTAGCGGGAGCCAATACGAGCAGTACTTC
- TRBJ2-2 TRBV6-2/TRBV6-3 TRBD2 CASSLRGLAYNPTGELFF TGTGCCAGCAGCCTACGTGGACTAGCGTACAACCCCACCGGGGAGCTGTTTTTT
few TRBJ2-1 TRBV29-1 - CSVAWRFNEQFF TGCAGCGTTGCGTGGAGGTTCAATGAGCAGTTCTTC
- TRBJ2-7 TRBV19 TRBD1 CATQVSGTGLYEQYF TGTGCCACCCAAGTTTCCGGGACAGGACTTTACGAGCAGTACTTC
once TRBJ2-2 TRBV5-5 TRBD2 CASSPAGGLTGELFF TGTGCCAGCAGCCCCGCGGGGGGCCTCACCGGGGAGCTGTTTTTT
few TRBJ2-7 TRBV27 - CASLEQGRQYF TGTGCCAGCTTAGAACAGGGACGGCAGTACTTC
many TRBJ2-5 TRBV24-1 - CATSDVKETQYF TGTGCCACCAGTGACGTTAAAGAGACCCAGTACTTC
- TRBJ2-7 TRBV3-1 TRBD1 CASSQTTGWSSYEQYF TGTGCCAGCAGCCAAACGACAGGGTGGAGCTCCTACGAGCAGTACTTC
many TRBJ2-7 TRBV11-2 - CASSLKGWDEQYF TGTGCCAGCAGCTTAAAGGGTTGGGACGAGCAGTACTTC
many TRBJ2-5 TRBV3-1 - CASNRGGETQYF TGTGCCAGCAACCGAGGGGGAGAGACCCAGTACTTC
few TRBJ1-5 TRBV18 TRBD1 CASSTGQGFQPQHF TGTGCCAGCTCAACCGGACAGGGGTTTCAGCCCCAGCATTTT
many TRBJ2-7 TRBV28 - CASSRTEGVNEQYF TGTGCCAGCAGCCGAACGGAGGGGGTTAACGAGCAGTACTTC
- TRBJ2-3 TRBV7-9 TRBD1 CASSLGLGRTGATDTQYF TGTGCCAGCAGCTTAGGTTTGGGACGGACAGGAGCCACAGATACGCAGTATTTT
- TRBJ2-2 TRBV2 TRBD2 CASGPGLAGGTGELFF TGTGCCAGCGGCCCGGGACTAGCGGGAGGTACCGGGGAGCTGTTCTTT
many TRBJ1-2 TRBV11-2 - CASSSVNYGYTF TGTGCCAGCTCGTCAGTAAACTATGGCTACACCTTC
- TRBJ2-7 TRBV25-1 - CASTVGIGYEQYF TGTGCCAGCACGGTGGGAATTGGCTACGAGCAGTACTTC
- TRBJ1-6 TRBV5-4 - CASSLGSSPGDSPLHF TGTGCCAGCAGCTTGGGTTCATCTCCTGGGGATTCACCCCTCCACTTT
many TRBJ2-7 TRBV15 TRBD1 CATSRDLDRDYEQYF TGTGCCACCAGCAGAGACCTGGACAGGGACTACGAGCAGTACTTC
- TRBJ2-5 TRBV6-1 - CASTAWGDREETQYF TGTGCCAGCACCGCCTGGGGAGACCGTGAAGAGACCCAGTACTTC
many TRBJ2-1 TRBV2 TRBD2 CASPRGDSYNEQFF TGTGCCAGCCCCCGGGGGGACTCCTACAATGAGCAGTTCTTC
many TRBJ2-5 TRBV12-3/TRBV12-4 TRBD1 CASSDFGTDQETQYF TGTGCCAGCAGTGATTTCGGGACAGACCAAGAGACCCAGTACTTC
- TRBJ1-1 TRBV7-9 - CASSRTRVGDTEAFF TGTGCCAGCAGCCGTACTCGGGTTGGGGACACTGAAGCTTTCTTT
many TRBJ2-5 TRBV20-1 - CSATPSQETQYF TGCAGTGCTACCCCTTCCCAAGAGACCCAGTACTTC
many TRBJ1-5 TRBV6-5 TRBD1 CASSYSGQGNQPQHF TGTGCCAGCAGTTACTCGGGACAGGGGAATCAGCCCCAGCATTTT
- TRBJ1-5 TRBV4-1 - CASSNNRVQPQHF TGCGCCAGCAGCAATAACAGGGTTCAGCCCCAGCATTTT
- TRBJ1-1 TRBV30 TRBD1 CAWRDRGGTEAFF TGTGCCTGGCGGGACAGGGGCGGGACTGAAGCTTTCTTT
few TRBJ2-7 TRBV15 - CATSNVYEQYF TGTGCCACCAGCAACGTCTACGAGCAGTACTTC
- TRBJ1-3 TRBV6-2/TRBV6-3 TRBD1 CASSLNRGGNTIYF TGTGCCAGCAGTTTAAACAGGGGTGGAAACACCATATATTTT
few TRBJ1-1 TRBV6-1 TRBD1 CASSEDRGLTEAFF TGTGCCAGCAGCGAGGACAGGGGGCTCACTGAAGCTTTCTTT
few TRBJ2-7 TRBV5-1 TRBD2 CASSSGLAGLSYEQYF TGCGCCAGCAGCTCCGGACTAGCGGGTTTATCCTACGAGCAGTACTTC
many TRBJ2-7 TRBV2 - CASARDSRNYEQYF TGTGCCAGCGCCAGGGATAGCAGAAACTACGAGCAGTACTTC
many TRBJ2-5 TRBV10-3 TRBD1 CAISDASGTGNEETQYF TGTGCCATCAGTGACGCCTCCGGGACAGGGAACGAAGAGACCCAGTACTTC
many TRBJ2-7 TRBV10-2 - CASSPDPAGEQYF TGCGCCAGCAGTCCTGACCCGGCGGGTGAGCAGTACTTC
- TRBJ1-4 TRBV7-2 - CASSLFSADNEKLFF TGTGCCAGCAGCTTATTTTCGGCAGATAATGAAAAACTGTTTTTT
many TRBJ1-4 TRBV6-1 - CASSRGGGTNEKLFF TGTGCCAGCAGTAGGGGAGGGGGAACTAATGAAAAACTGTTTTTT
- TRBJ2-5 TRBV18 TRBD1 CASSPLRDRQETQYF TGTGCCAGCTCACCACTCCGGGACAGACAAGAGACCCAGTACTTC
- TRBJ1-4 TRBV6-1 - CASGYGAANEKLFF TGTGCCAGCGGCTACGGTGCAGCTAATGAAAAACTGTTTTTT
- TRBJ1-2 TRBV18 - CASSLTGQLLFGYTF TGTGCCAGCTCACTAACCGGACAGCTGCTATTCGGCTACACCTTC